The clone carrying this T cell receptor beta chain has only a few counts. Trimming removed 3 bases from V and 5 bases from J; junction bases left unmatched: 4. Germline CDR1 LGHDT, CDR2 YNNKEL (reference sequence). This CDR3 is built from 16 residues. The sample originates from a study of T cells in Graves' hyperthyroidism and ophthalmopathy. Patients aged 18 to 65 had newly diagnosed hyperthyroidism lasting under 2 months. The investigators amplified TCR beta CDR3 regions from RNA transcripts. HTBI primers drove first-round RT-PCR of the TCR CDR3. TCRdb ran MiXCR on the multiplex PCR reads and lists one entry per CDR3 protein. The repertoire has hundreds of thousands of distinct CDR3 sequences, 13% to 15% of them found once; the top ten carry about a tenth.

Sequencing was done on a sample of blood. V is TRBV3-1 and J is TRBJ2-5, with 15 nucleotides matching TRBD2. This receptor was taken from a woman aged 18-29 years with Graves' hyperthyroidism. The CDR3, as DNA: TGTGCCAGCAGCCATCCCGGGACTAGCGGGAGGGAGACCCAGTACTTC. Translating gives CASSHPGTSGRETQYF.